This T cell receptor (beta chain) originates from a study of regulatory T cells in long-lasting Graves disease. Arm-PCR of CDR3 regions with iRepertoire HTBI primers generated TCR beta libraries. TCRdb fed the multiplex PCR reads into MiXCR, producing one record per CDR3 protein. The sample records about half a million distinct CDR3 sequences, 12% being singletons. V lost 2 bases, J lost 6 bases, and 5 bases lay in between. The CDR3 is 11 amino acids. This clonotype showed up many times. Time point defined: newly diagnosed GD, antithyroid drugs for less than 3 months. Generation of the TCR library employed RNA extracted from PBMCs. This sample was shared with a second study, whose subject was T cells in Graves' hyperthyroidism and ophthalmopathy. As that report states: For Graves' hyperthyroidism to be stable, ophthalmopathy could not progress within 18 months.

Sequences were derived from peripheral blood mononuclear cells (PBMCs), sampled at new diagnosis, from a patient treated with antithyroid drugs. This clonotype was obtained from a woman between 25 and 40 years old with Graves disease. The chain is built from TRBV12-3 or TRBV12-4 and TRBJ2-7; D is undetermined. CDR3 residues: CASSLRIEQYF. DNA for the CDR3: TGTGCCAGCAGTTTAAGGATCGAGCAGTACTTC.